This TCR beta chain was sequenced during a study of T cell changes during pregnancy in multiple sclerosis. The data were produced by immunoSEQ multiplex PCR, yet TCRdb's version contains in-frame clones alone and is incomplete. The sample records 70,000 to 80,000 clones, about 88% being singletons. The CDR3 sequence is 14 residues long. The V gene's germline CDR1 is MNHEY and CDR2 SMNVEV (reference sequence). V lost 5 bases and J lost 4; bases outside the gene matches: 3. Sequenced here: peripheral blood, sampled before pregnancy. This receptor was taken from a female donor with multiple sclerosis, enrolled in a pregnancy study. The chain uses TRBV27 and TRBJ1-2; 11 bases fit TRBD1. DNA of the CDR3: TGTGCCAGCAGTACCGGGACAGGGGGCTATGGCTACACCTTC. It is translated as CASSTGTGGYGYTF.